The 14 T cell receptor beta chains presented below share a single source sample, sequenced in a study of cytomegalovirus exposure and HLA in healthy donors (dated by TCRdb to about 2017). The library was obtained by the immunoSEQ multiplex PCR assay. The multiplex PCR relied on a mix of 60 forward primers for TCR Vbeta segments and 13 reverse primers for TCR Jbeta segments. Entries here come from immuneACCESS through TCRdb and include only in-frame sequences with V and J called. Some clones fail to appear in such tables; in the studies checked, an unresolved V gene covers under half of the shortfall, and the cause of the remainder is unknown. Within this sample are roughly 120,000 clones, with over 60% of them counted one time only. Clones ranked in the top ten supply 1% of the sample. The sequenced sample consisted of PBMCs. The receptors derive from a human donor in good health.

The chain is built from TRBV10-3 and TRBJ1-6; 11 bases map to TRBD1. CDR1 and CDR2 from the germline V gene are ENHRY and SYGVKD. The J segment lost 6 bases and the V segment lost 2 bases, leaving 0 bases of the junction unmatched. CDR3 length: 15 residues. The CDR3 DNA reads as TGTGCCATCAGTGAGGGGACAGGGGGTAATTCACCCCTCCACTTT. It codes for CAISEGTGGNSPLHF.

The chain couples TRBV6-6 to TRBJ2-3, with TRBD2 matching over 11 bases. Germline assignment: CDR1 MNHNY and CDR2 SVGAGI (reference sequence). Trimming at V came to 6 bases and at J to 5 bases, leaving 7 bases not matched to a gene. CDR3 length equals 15 residues. The CDR3 coding sequence is TGTGCCAGCAGACTTAGCGGGGGGGCAGTAGATACGCAGTATTTT. It specifies CASRLSGGAVDTQYF.

This sequence joins TRBV7-9 and TRBJ2-3; D unresolved. V dropped 5 bases and J dropped 5 bases, with 17 bases sitting between them. The CDR3 runs to 15 residues. Looked up from germline, CDR1 is SEHNR and CDR2 is FQNEAQ (reference sequence). The CDR3 spells CASSPSLVVEDTQYF. CDR3 nucleotides: TGTGCCAGCAGCCCCAGTTTGGTCGTTGAAGATACGCAGTATTTT.

This clone was counted once. The chain links TRBV27 to TRBJ2-7; unclear D gene. The CDR3 totals 13 residues. Germline CDR1 MNHEY, CDR2 SMNVEV (reference sequence). Deletions cut 4 bases from V and 0 bases from J, with 7 bases between. This chain's CDR3 is CASSYVGSYEQYF. CDR3 coding DNA: TGTGCCAGCAGTTATGTCGGCTCCTACGAGCAGTACTTC.

V and J are TRBV19 and TRBJ1-5; 11 bases are shared with TRBD1. The V segment lost 4 bases and the J segment 5 bases; nucleotides outside the gene matches: 10. CDR3 length equals 17 residues. CDR1 is LNHDA and CDR2 is SQIVND in the germline V gene (reference sequence). The CDR3: CASSKWKGQGADQPQHF. The CDR3 DNA reads as TGTGCCAGTAGTAAATGGAAAGGACAGGGGGCAGATCAGCCCCAGCATTTT.

The rearrangement joins TRBV28 to TRBJ2-3, with a possible D match to TRBD1 (5 bases). The V end was cut by 3 bases, the J end by 2 bases, with 12 bases between. This CDR3 region has 15 residues. Looked up from germline, CDR1 is MDHEN and CDR2 is SYDVKM. The CDR3, as DNA: TGTGCCAGCAGTTTGGGGCAGAGCTACACAGATACGCAGTATTTT. It translates to CASSLGQSYTDTQYF. Supplemented by reference TRBV28 and TRBJ2-3, the full variable domain reads DVKVTQSSRYLVKRTGEKVFLECVQDMDHENMFWYRQDPGLGLRLIYFSYDVKMKEKGDIPEGYSVSREKKERFSLILESASTNQTSMYLCASSLGQSYTDTQYFGPGTRLTVL.

The rearrangement joins TRBV5-6 to TRBJ2-1, with D possibly matching TRBD2 (6 bases). The germline V gene has CDR1 SGHDT and CDR2 YYEEEE. This CDR3 is built from 12 residues. V gave up 3 bases and J gave up 7 bases, with 8 bases separating them. This chain's CDR3 is CASSYAGNEQFF. CDR3 DNA: TGTGCCAGCAGCTACGCGGGGAATGAGCAGTTCTTC.

This rearrangement joins TRBV21-1 to TRBJ2-7; TRBD1, the table's D call, lacks a check against the DNA. TRBV21-1 is a pseudogene segment. CDR3 length: 14 amino acids. The chain's CDR3 is CASRKTPDSYEQYF. For the CDR3, the DNA is TGTGCCAGCAGAAAGACCCCGGACAGCTACGAGCAGTACTTC.

J is TRBJ1-4 and V is TRBV25-1, with 8 bases fitting TRBD1. CDR1 and CDR2 (germline): MGHDK, SYGVNS. V lost 8 bases, J lost 7 bases, and 12 bases stayed unmatched. CDR3 length: 15 amino acids. This CDR3 is CASALQTGEGEKLFF. The CDR3 coding sequence is TGTGCCAGCGCGTTACAGACAGGGGAAGGTGAAAAACTGTTTTTT.

The genes are TRBV5-1 and TRBJ2-2; D gene unclear. V shed 0 bases and J shed 6 bases, with 12 bases lying between them. This CDR3 has 15 residues. Per germline, CDR1 SGHRS and CDR2 YFSETQ. CDR3 nucleotide sequence: TGCGCCAGCAGCTTGGTGGTCCGAACATCCGGGGAGCTGTTTTTT. Protein: CASSLVVRTSGELFF.

The chain uses TRBV7-6 and TRBJ2-2; no clear D gene. Trimming removed 9 bases from V and 4 bases from J, with 12 bases in between. The germline V gene encodes CDR1 SGHVS and CDR2 FNYEAQ. This CDR3 spans 13 amino acids. CDR3 region: CASGPFPTGELFF. CDR3 nucleotide sequence: TGTGCCAGTGGCCCCTTCCCCACCGGGGAGCTGTTTTTT.

This chain uses TRBV7-9 with TRBJ1-4, with TRBD1 matching over 8 bases. This CDR3 contains 13 residues. V shed 5 bases, J shed 11 bases, and the junction held 7 bases outside the gene matches. The germline V gene has CDR1 SEHNR and CDR2 FQNEAQ (reference sequence). The CDR3 region is CASSPPTGEKLFF. CDR3 coding DNA: TGTGCCAGCAGCCCACCGACAGGGGAGAAACTGTTTTTT.

Regarding this clone: At one end, the junction sequence differs from germline, possibly due to a read error. The genes are TRBV7-9 and TRBJ1-5; D might be TRBD1 (5 bases). The germline gives CDR1 SEHNR, CDR2 FQNEAQ (reference sequence). This CDR3 comprises 13 residues. In DNA, the CDR3 is TGTTCCAGCAGCTTAGCGCGGGGGCAGCCCCAGCATTTT. It encodes CSSSLARGQPQHF.

The chain links TRBV6-1 to TRBJ2-3, with a tentative D call TRBD1 (6 bases). V was trimmed by 6 bases and J by 3 bases, leaving 10 bases between them. Germline V CDR1 and CDR2: MNHNS, SASEGT. CDR3 length equals 13 residues. The CDR3 nucleotides read TGTGCCAGCAGCATACAGGGTACAGATACGCAGTATTTT. Protein product: CASSIQGTDTQYF.